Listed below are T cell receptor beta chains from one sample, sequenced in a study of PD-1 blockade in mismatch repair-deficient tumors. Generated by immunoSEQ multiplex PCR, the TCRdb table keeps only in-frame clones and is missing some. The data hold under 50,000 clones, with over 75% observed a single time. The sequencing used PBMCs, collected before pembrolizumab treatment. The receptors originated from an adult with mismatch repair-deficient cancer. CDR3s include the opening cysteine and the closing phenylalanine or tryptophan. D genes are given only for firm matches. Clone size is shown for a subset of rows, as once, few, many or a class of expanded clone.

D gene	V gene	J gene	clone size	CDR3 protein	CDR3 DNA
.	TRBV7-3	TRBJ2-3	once	CASSLTSGSDTQYF	TGTGCCAGCAGCTTAACGAGTGGATCAGATACGCAGTATTTT
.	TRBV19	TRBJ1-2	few	CATGPKAFLGGYTF	TGTGCCACGGGACCAAAAGCGTTCTTAGGTGGCTACACCTTC
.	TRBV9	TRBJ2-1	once	CASSVEEAPGEQFF	TGTGCCAGCAGCGTAGAAGAGGCACCTGGTGAGCAGTTCTTC
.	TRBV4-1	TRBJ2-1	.	CASSPWADSLDEQFF	TGCGCCAGCAGCCCTTGGGCAGACTCCCTCGATGAGCAGTTCTTC
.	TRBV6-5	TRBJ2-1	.	CASRVNVNWLEQFF	TGTGCCAGCAGAGTCAACGTTAACTGGCTAGAGCAGTTCTTC
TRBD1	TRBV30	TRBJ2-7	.	CAWSAGTGAYEQYF	TGTGCCTGGAGCGCCGGGACAGGGGCCTACGAGCAGTACTTC
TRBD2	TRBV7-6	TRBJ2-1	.	CASSPAGGLAGGREQFF	TGTGCCAGCAGCCCCGCGGGAGGACTAGCGGGAGGACGCGAGCAGTTCTTC
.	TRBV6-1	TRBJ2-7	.	CASSELSYEQYF	TGTGCCAGCAGTGAATTGTCCTACGAGCAGTACTTC
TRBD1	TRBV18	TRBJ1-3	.	CASSRDRSNSGNTIYF	TGTGCCAGCTCACGGGACAGGTCGAACTCTGGAAACACCATATATTTT
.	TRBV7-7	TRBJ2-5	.	CASSLVLGQQETQYF	TGTGCTAGCAGCTTAGTCCTGGGGCAGCAAGAGACCCAGTACTTC
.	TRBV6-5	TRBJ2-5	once	CASTGTTLSETQYF	TGTGCCAGTACCGGGACAACCCTTTCAGAGACCCAGTACTTC
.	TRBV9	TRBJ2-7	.	CASSVDGGMGEQYF	TGTGCCAGCAGCGTAGATGGGGGGATGGGCGAGCAGTACTTC
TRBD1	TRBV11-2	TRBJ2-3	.	CASSLPGGGTGVQYF	TGTGCCAGCAGCTTACCGGGGGGCGGGACAGGGGTGCAGTATTTT
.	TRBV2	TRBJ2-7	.	CASILQGSWEQYF	TGTGCCAGTATACTACAGGGATCGTGGGAGCAGTACTTC
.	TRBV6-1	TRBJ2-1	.	CASSDGIRDYNEQFF	TGTGCCAGCAGTGACGGGATAAGAGACTACAATGAGCAGTTCTTC
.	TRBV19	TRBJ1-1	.	CASSSWLREAFF	TGTGCCAGTAGTTCTTGGCTCAGAGAAGCTTTCTTT
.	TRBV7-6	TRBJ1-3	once	CASSFGQGGNGNTIYF	TGTGCCAGCAGCTTTGGCCAGGGAGGGAACGGAAACACCATATATTTT
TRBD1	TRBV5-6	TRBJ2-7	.	CASSSLRRQGVPQLYEQYF	TGTGCCAGCAGTTCACTCCGGAGACAGGGTGTTCCCCAACTCTACGAGCAGTACTTC
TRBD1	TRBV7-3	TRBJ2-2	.	CASSESPTGDDTGELFF	TGTGCCAGCAGCGAAAGCCCGACAGGGGATGACACCGGGGAGCTGTTTTTT
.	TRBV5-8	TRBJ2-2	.	CASSFPLSGLETGELFF	TGTGCCAGCAGCTTTCCTTTGTCGGGTTTGGAAACCGGGGAGCTGTTTTTT
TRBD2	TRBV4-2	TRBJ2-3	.	CASSPGHSGSSTDTQYF	TGTGCCAGCAGCCCGGGGCATAGCGGGAGTTCGACAGATACGCAGTATTTT
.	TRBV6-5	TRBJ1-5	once	CASSHKGRSNQPQHF	TGTGCCAGCAGTCACAAGGGCAGAAGCAATCAGCCCCAGCATTTT
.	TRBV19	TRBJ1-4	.	CASSISPPGSPTNEKLFF	TGTGCCAGTAGTATATCGCCCCCCGGCAGCCCAACTAATGAAAAACTGTTTTTT
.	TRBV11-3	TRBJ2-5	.	CASSLDGETQYF	TGTGCCAGCAGCTTAGATGGGGAGACCCAGTACTTC
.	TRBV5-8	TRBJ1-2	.	CASSRGLGYTF	TGTGCCAGCAGTCGGGGGCTTGGCTACACCTTC
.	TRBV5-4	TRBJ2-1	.	CASSFAGTYNEQFF	TGTGCCAGCAGCTTTGCGGGAACGTACAATGAGCAGTTCTTC